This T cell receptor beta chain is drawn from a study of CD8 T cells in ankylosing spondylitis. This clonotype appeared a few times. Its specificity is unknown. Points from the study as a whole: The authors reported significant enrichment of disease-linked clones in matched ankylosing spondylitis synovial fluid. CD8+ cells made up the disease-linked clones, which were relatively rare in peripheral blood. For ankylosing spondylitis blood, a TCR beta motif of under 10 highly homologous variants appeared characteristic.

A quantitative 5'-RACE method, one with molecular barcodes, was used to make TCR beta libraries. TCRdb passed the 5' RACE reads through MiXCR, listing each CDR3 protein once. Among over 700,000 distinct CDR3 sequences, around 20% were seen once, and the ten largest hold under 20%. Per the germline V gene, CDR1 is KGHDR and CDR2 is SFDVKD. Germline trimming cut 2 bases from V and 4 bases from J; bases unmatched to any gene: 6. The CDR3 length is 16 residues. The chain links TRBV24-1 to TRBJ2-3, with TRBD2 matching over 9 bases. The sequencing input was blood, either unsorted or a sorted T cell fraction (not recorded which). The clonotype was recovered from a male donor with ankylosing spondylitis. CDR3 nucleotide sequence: TGTGCCACCAGTGATTCGGCGGGGGGGTGGCCAGATACGCAGTATTTT. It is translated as CATSDSAGGWPDTQYF.